This T cell receptor (beta chain) was identified during a study of siplizumab effects on memory and regulatory T cells. Comments on this clone: Its cognate antigen is unknown.

Study-wide results and caveats: Mappable CD4+ clones that were alloreactive averaged roughly 69% Treg-derived with siplizumab versus roughly 25% in controls. Sequences below about 10^-5 frequency were poorly captured, and few alloreactive clones mapped to unstimulated subsets.

The V end lost 5 bases, the J end lost 0 bases, and 17 bases lay between the germline ends. The CDR3 runs 18 residues. The germline CDR1 and CDR2 sequences are LNHDA and SQIVND (reference sequence). Generated by immunoSEQ multiplex PCR, the TCRdb table keeps only in-frame clones and is missing some. The table lists 75,000 to 100,000 clones, 94% of them singletons, with 0.3% in the top ten. Specimen: non-Treg CD4+ T cells sorted from blood. This chain connects TRBV19 to TRBJ1-6; perhaps TRBD1 as D (5 bases). The TCR originated in a human donor in good health. The CDR3 coding sequence is TGTGCCAGTAGTCTTGGGACCCTGAGGGGCTCCTATAATTCACCCCTCCACTTT. Its translation: CASSLGTLRGSYNSPLHF.